Listed below are T cell receptor beta chains from one sample, sequenced in a study of blood T cells in healthy people across ages. One entry per CDR3 protein results from TCRdb running MiXCR on the 5' RACE reads. This table has around 1,900,000 distinct CDR3 sequences, 39% appearing once. Sequencing input: blood. The source of these receptors is a human donor in good health. Both conserved end residues are part of each CDR3. Fields, in order: J gene, CDR3 length, D gene, V gene, clone size, CDR3 DNA, CDR3 protein. D genes are given only for firm matches. Clone size is given for some rows only: seen once, a few or many times, or a class if the clone is expanded.

J gene: TRBJ2-7
CDR3 length: 15
D gene: -
V gene: TRBV4-3
clone size: -
CDR3 DNA: TGCGCCAGCAGCCAAGAGGGACCCTATAGCTACGAGCAGTACTTC
CDR3 protein: CASSQEGPYSYEQYF

J gene: TRBJ2-7
CDR3 length: 13
D gene: TRBD2
V gene: TRBV20-1
clone size: -
CDR3 DNA: TGCAGTGCCCCGACCGGGACTAGCAACGAGCAGTACTTC
CDR3 protein: CSAPTGTSNEQYF

J gene: TRBJ2-3
CDR3 length: 15
D gene: TRBD2
V gene: TRBV7-2
clone size: -
CDR3 DNA: TGTGCCAGCAACCAAGTAGCGGGGGGGCGCGTTACGCAGTATTTT
CDR3 protein: CASNQVAGGRVTQYF

J gene: TRBJ2-1
CDR3 length: 14
D gene: -
V gene: TRBV12-3/TRBV12-4
clone size: few
CDR3 DNA: TGTGCCAGCAGCCTCAGATCCGGGTACAATGAGCAGTTCTTC
CDR3 protein: CASSLRSGYNEQFF

J gene: TRBJ2-3
CDR3 length: 13
D gene: -
V gene: TRBV5-1
clone size: few
CDR3 DNA: TGCGCCAGCAGCTTCAGGGAGGCAGATACGCAGTATTTT
CDR3 protein: CASSFREADTQYF

J gene: TRBJ2-7
CDR3 length: 13
D gene: -
V gene: TRBV6-2/TRBV6-3
clone size: few
CDR3 DNA: TGTGCCAGCAGTTATTTAGGGGGATACGAGCAGTACTTC
CDR3 protein: CASSYLGGYEQYF

J gene: TRBJ1-2
CDR3 length: 13
D gene: -
V gene: TRBV29-1
clone size: -
CDR3 DNA: TGCAACGTTGAAGACTCCTGGGGTGGAGGCTACACCTTC
CDR3 protein: CNVEDSWGGGYTF

J gene: TRBJ2-3
CDR3 length: 15
D gene: -
V gene: TRBV13
clone size: -
CDR3 DNA: TGTGCCAGCAGCCAGAACAACGCTCTAGCGGATACGCAGTATTTT
CDR3 protein: CASSQNNALADTQYF

J gene: TRBJ1-6
CDR3 length: 13
D gene: -
V gene: TRBV30
clone size: -
CDR3 DNA: TGTGCCTGGAGTCCCGGGCGCAATTCACCCCTCCACTTT
CDR3 protein: CAWSPGRNSPLHF

J gene: TRBJ1-2
CDR3 length: 13
D gene: -
V gene: TRBV2
clone size: few
CDR3 DNA: TGTGCCAGCAGCCGGACCCCCGGGAATGGCTACACCTTC
CDR3 protein: CASSRTPGNGYTF

J gene: TRBJ2-1
CDR3 length: 15
D gene: TRBD2
V gene: TRBV20-1
clone size: -
CDR3 DNA: TGCAGTGCTCCGGGGTTAGCGGGGGGGTACAATGAGCAGTTCTTC
CDR3 protein: CSAPGLAGGYNEQFF

J gene: TRBJ2-1
CDR3 length: 14
D gene: TRBD1
V gene: TRBV12-3/TRBV12-4
clone size: -
CDR3 DNA: TGTGCCAGTAAGCCAATCGACAGGGGCGGGGAGCAGTTCTTC
CDR3 protein: CASKPIDRGGEQFF

J gene: TRBJ1-2
CDR3 length: 15
D gene: -
V gene: TRBV10-3
clone size: few
CDR3 DNA: TGTGCCATCAGTGACCGCGGACATCTTAACTATGGCTACACCTTC
CDR3 protein: CAISDRGHLNYGYTF

J gene: TRBJ2-7
CDR3 length: 15
D gene: -
V gene: TRBV18
clone size: few
CDR3 DNA: TGTGCCAGCTCACCACTCGGGACAAAACTCTACGAGCAGTACTTC
CDR3 protein: CASSPLGTKLYEQYF

J gene: TRBJ2-3
CDR3 length: 11
D gene: -
V gene: TRBV12-3/TRBV12-4
clone size: many
CDR3 DNA: TGTGCCAGCAGTCCCCGTGATACGCAGTATTTT
CDR3 protein: CASSPRDTQYF

J gene: TRBJ2-1
CDR3 length: 15
D gene: TRBD2
V gene: TRBV7-3
clone size: -
CDR3 DNA: TGTGCCAGCAGCCGCGAGCGGGGGGACTACAATGAGCAGTTCTTC
CDR3 protein: CASSRERGDYNEQFF

J gene: TRBJ1-6
CDR3 length: 10
D gene: -
V gene: TRBV4-3
clone size: few
CDR3 DNA: TGCGCCAGCAGCCCTACTTCCCTCCACTTT
CDR3 protein: CASSPTSLHF

J gene: TRBJ1-2
CDR3 length: 12
D gene: -
V gene: TRBV2
clone size: -
CDR3 DNA: TGTGCCAGCGTGGAAGTTGGGTATGGCTACACCTTC
CDR3 protein: CASVEVGYGYTF

J gene: TRBJ1-1
CDR3 length: 11
D gene: -
V gene: TRBV12-3/TRBV12-4
clone size: -
CDR3 DNA: TGTGCCAGCAGTCCGGCCTCTGAAGCTTTCTTT
CDR3 protein: CASSPASEAFF

J gene: TRBJ2-7
CDR3 length: 17
D gene: -
V gene: TRBV5-1
clone size: -
CDR3 DNA: TGCGCCAGCAGCTTGGCTCCCTCGGGGGATAGCTCCTACGAGCAGTACTTC
CDR3 protein: CASSLAPSGDSSYEQYF

J gene: TRBJ1-4
CDR3 length: 14
D gene: TRBD1
V gene: TRBV20-1
clone size: once
CDR3 DNA: TGCAGTGCCAGCTCGGGACAGGGACGTGAAAAACTGTTTTTT
CDR3 protein: CSASSGQGREKLFF

J gene: TRBJ2-7
CDR3 length: 16
D gene: -
V gene: TRBV4-3
clone size: -
CDR3 DNA: TGCGCCAGCAGCCCGAGTCGTAGGGCCCCGGGGGACGAGCAGTACTTC
CDR3 protein: CASSPSRRAPGDEQYF

J gene: TRBJ1-2
CDR3 length: 11
D gene: -
V gene: TRBV29-1
clone size: few
CDR3 DNA: TGCAGCGTTGAAGATCGGTCGGGGTACACCTTC
CDR3 protein: CSVEDRSGYTF

J gene: TRBJ2-3
CDR3 length: 19
D gene: TRBD2
V gene: TRBV7-2
clone size: -
CDR3 DNA: TGTGCCAGCAGCTTAAGTGCTAGCGGGGGGCGAGTTCGGTTGGATACGCAGTATTTT
CDR3 protein: CASSLSASGGRVRLDTQYF

J gene: TRBJ2-7
CDR3 length: 14
D gene: -
V gene: TRBV12-3/TRBV12-4
clone size: -
CDR3 DNA: TGTGCCAGCGGGAACGGACTCTTTTCCTACGAGCAGTACTTC
CDR3 protein: CASGNGLFSYEQYF

J gene: TRBJ1-2
CDR3 length: 15
D gene: -
V gene: TRBV18
clone size: few
CDR3 DNA: TGTGCCAGCTCACCCAACAGGGATCGTAACTATGGCTACACCTTC
CDR3 protein: CASSPNRDRNYGYTF

J gene: TRBJ1-2
CDR3 length: 12
D gene: -
V gene: TRBV6-5
clone size: few
CDR3 DNA: TGTGCCAGCAAGGGCATCAGCTATGGCTACACCTTC
CDR3 protein: CASKGISYGYTF

J gene: TRBJ1-2
CDR3 length: 14
D gene: TRBD1
V gene: TRBV6-2/TRBV6-3
clone size: -
CDR3 DNA: TGTGCCAGCGGTCTTCCAGGGGGGTTCTATGGCTACACCTTC
CDR3 protein: CASGLPGGFYGYTF

J gene: TRBJ2-4
CDR3 length: 12
D gene: -
V gene: TRBV20-1
clone size: few
CDR3 DNA: TGCAGTGCTAGAGAAGGGGCGTGGGAGCAGTACTTC
CDR3 protein: CSAREGAWEQYF

J gene: TRBJ1-2
CDR3 length: 13
D gene: -
V gene: TRBV20-1
clone size: few
CDR3 DNA: TGCAGTGCAACCGGGCCGGGGCCATATGGCTACACCTTC
CDR3 protein: CSATGPGPYGYTF

J gene: TRBJ1-2
CDR3 length: 12
D gene: -
V gene: TRBV27
clone size: few
CDR3 DNA: TGTGCCAGCAGAGGGAGGGACTATGGCTACACCTTC
CDR3 protein: CASRGRDYGYTF

J gene: TRBJ1-1
CDR3 length: 13
D gene: -
V gene: TRBV18
clone size: few
CDR3 DNA: TGTGCCAGCTCGTTTGAGCAGAACACTGAAGCTTTCTTT
CDR3 protein: CASSFEQNTEAFF

J gene: TRBJ2-7
CDR3 length: 13
D gene: -
V gene: TRBV29-1
clone size: few
CDR3 DNA: TGCAGCGTTGAGGTCGGACGGGATTACGAGCAGTACTTC
CDR3 protein: CSVEVGRDYEQYF

J gene: TRBJ2-1
CDR3 length: 13
D gene: -
V gene: TRBV12-5
clone size: -
CDR3 DNA: TGTGCTAGGGGTTTCCCGGGCTACAATGAGCAGTTCTTC
CDR3 protein: CARGFPGYNEQFF

J gene: TRBJ2-7
CDR3 length: 15
D gene: TRBD1
V gene: TRBV13
clone size: -
CDR3 DNA: TGTGCCAGCAGCCCAGGGGGACAGGGCAACTACGAGCAGTACTTC
CDR3 protein: CASSPGGQGNYEQYF

J gene: TRBJ1-2
CDR3 length: 13
D gene: -
V gene: TRBV2
clone size: -
CDR3 DNA: TGTGCCAGCCGGGCTCCGGAGGGAGATGGCTACACCTTC
CDR3 protein: CASRAPEGDGYTF

J gene: TRBJ2-1
CDR3 length: 14
D gene: -
V gene: TRBV9
clone size: -
CDR3 DNA: TGTGCCAGCAGCGCCCTCCCAGGTGGGTTTGAGCAGTTCTTC
CDR3 protein: CASSALPGGFEQFF

J gene: TRBJ2-7
CDR3 length: 11
D gene: -
V gene: TRBV7-2
clone size: -
CDR3 DNA: TGTGCCAGCAGCAAAGCTTACGAGCAGCACTTC
CDR3 protein: CASSKAYEQHF

J gene: TRBJ1-1
CDR3 length: 13
D gene: -
V gene: TRBV29-1
clone size: few
CDR3 DNA: TGCAGCGTTGGGAAACAGGGTCAGACTGAAGCTTTCTTT
CDR3 protein: CSVGKQGQTEAFF

J gene: TRBJ2-5
CDR3 length: 13
D gene: TRBD1
V gene: TRBV5-1
clone size: -
CDR3 DNA: TGTGCCAGCAGGGGACAGGGCCAAGAGACCCAGTACTTC
CDR3 protein: CASRGQGQETQYF

J gene: TRBJ2-5
CDR3 length: 15
D gene: -
V gene: TRBV12-3/TRBV12-4
clone size: -
CDR3 DNA: TGTGCCAGCAGTTTAGAAGGTGGGGGGGCCGGGACCCAGTACTTC
CDR3 protein: CASSLEGGGAGTQYF

J gene: TRBJ2-7
CDR3 length: 17
D gene: -
V gene: TRBV5-5
clone size: -
CDR3 DNA: TGTGCCAGCAGCTTGCGTAACCGGGACCCCTTCTCCTACGAGCAGTACTTC
CDR3 protein: CASSLRNRDPFSYEQYF

J gene: TRBJ1-5
CDR3 length: 11
D gene: -
V gene: TRBV28
clone size: few
CDR3 DNA: TGTGCCAGCAGGGATAATCAGCCCCAGCATTTT
CDR3 protein: CASRDNQPQHF

J gene: TRBJ2-1
CDR3 length: 15
D gene: TRBD1
V gene: TRBV15
clone size: -
CDR3 DNA: TGTGCCACCAGCACCCGACAGGGGTCCTACAATGGGCAGTTCTTC
CDR3 protein: CATSTRQGSYNGQFF

J gene: TRBJ2-5
CDR3 length: 16
D gene: -
V gene: TRBV5-1
clone size: -
CDR3 DNA: TGCGCCAGCAGCTTCTCGGGACACAAGTACCAAGAGACCCAGTACTTC
CDR3 protein: CASSFSGHKYQETQYF

J gene: TRBJ1-2
CDR3 length: 14
D gene: TRBD1
V gene: TRBV7-2
clone size: once
CDR3 DNA: TGTGCCAGCAGCTCCCCGGACAGGGCATCCGGCTACACCTTC
CDR3 protein: CASSSPDRASGYTF

J gene: TRBJ2-1
CDR3 length: 13
D gene: -
V gene: TRBV29-1
clone size: -
CDR3 DNA: TGCAACGTTGCCGTATCAGCACAAGAGACCCAGTTCTTC
CDR3 protein: CNVAVSAQETQFF

J gene: TRBJ2-3
CDR3 length: 14
D gene: TRBD2
V gene: TRBV2
clone size: -
CDR3 DNA: TGTGCCAGCAATGCGGGGGGATACACAGATACGCAGTATTTT
CDR3 protein: CASNAGGYTDTQYF

J gene: TRBJ2-2
CDR3 length: 15
D gene: -
V gene: TRBV5-1
clone size: -
CDR3 DNA: TGCGCCAGCAGCTTGGGCACTCCCAGAACCGGGGAGCTGTTTTTT
CDR3 protein: CASSLGTPRTGELFF

J gene: TRBJ1-5
CDR3 length: 15
D gene: -
V gene: TRBV20-1
clone size: -
CDR3 DNA: TGCAGTGCTAGATTTGGTGTCCAGAACAATCAGCCCCAGCATTTT
CDR3 protein: CSARFGVQNNQPQHF

J gene: TRBJ2-7
CDR3 length: 13
D gene: -
V gene: TRBV20-1
clone size: few
CDR3 DNA: TGCAGTGCCCCTGGGACCACCTCCTACGAGCAGTACTTC
CDR3 protein: CSAPGTTSYEQYF

J gene: TRBJ2-5
CDR3 length: 13
D gene: -
V gene: TRBV9
clone size: -
CDR3 DNA: TGTGCCAGCAGCGGGGCCTTTCAAGAGACCCAGTACTTC
CDR3 protein: CASSGAFQETQYF

J gene: TRBJ1-5
CDR3 length: 14
D gene: -
V gene: TRBV5-6
clone size: many
CDR3 DNA: TGTGCCAGCAGCCCGGGACACAGCAATCAGCCCCAGCATTTT
CDR3 protein: CASSPGHSNQPQHF

J gene: TRBJ2-3
CDR3 length: 15
D gene: TRBD2
V gene: TRBV20-1
clone size: -
CDR3 DNA: TGCAGTGCTAGCGGGGGGACCACCTACACAGATACGCAGTATTTT
CDR3 protein: CSASGGTTYTDTQYF

J gene: TRBJ1-5
CDR3 length: 16
D gene: -
V gene: TRBV6-2/TRBV6-3
clone size: once
CDR3 DNA: TGTGCCAGCAGGCCATCACAGGCCCCAGTCAATCAGCCCCAGCATTTT
CDR3 protein: CASRPSQAPVNQPQHF

J gene: TRBJ2-3
CDR3 length: 15
D gene: TRBD2
V gene: TRBV20-1
clone size: few
CDR3 DNA: TGCAGTGCTGGACACAGCGGGACTAGCACAGATACGCAGTATTTT
CDR3 protein: CSAGHSGTSTDTQYF